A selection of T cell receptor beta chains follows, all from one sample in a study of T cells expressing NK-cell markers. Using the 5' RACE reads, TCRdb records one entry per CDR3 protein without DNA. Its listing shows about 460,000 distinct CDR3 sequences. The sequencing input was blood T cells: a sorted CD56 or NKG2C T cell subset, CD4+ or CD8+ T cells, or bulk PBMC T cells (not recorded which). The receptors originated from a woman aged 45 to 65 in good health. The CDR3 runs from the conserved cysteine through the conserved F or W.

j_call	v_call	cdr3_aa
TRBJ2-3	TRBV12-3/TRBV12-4	CASSFLQGGVDTQYF
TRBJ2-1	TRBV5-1	CASSPVTSGRNNEQFF
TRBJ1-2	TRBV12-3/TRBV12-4	CASPGGDRAYGYTF
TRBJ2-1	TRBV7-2	CASSFGRSNYNEQFF
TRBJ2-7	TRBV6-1	CASSATTGYEQYF
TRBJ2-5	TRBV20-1	CSAREIASGSMETQYF
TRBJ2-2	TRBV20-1	CSAPKTSGLSNTGELFF
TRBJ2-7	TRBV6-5	CASSNTLAGSYEQYF
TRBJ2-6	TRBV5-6	CASSFSVAGANVLTF
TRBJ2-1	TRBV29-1	CSVVGRPSGEQFF
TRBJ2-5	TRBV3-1	CASSSTNRGRDETQYF
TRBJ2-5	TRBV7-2	CASSLTPSDGETQYF
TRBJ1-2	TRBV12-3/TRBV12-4	CASSLAGTGPGGYTF
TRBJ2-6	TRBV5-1	CASSLFLTGANVLTF
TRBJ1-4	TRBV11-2	CASSPPRPRNEKLFF
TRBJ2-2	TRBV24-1	CATSASGVTTGELFF
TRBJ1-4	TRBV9	CASSADRGRTNEKLFF
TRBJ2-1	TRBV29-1	CSVSTSGYNEQFF
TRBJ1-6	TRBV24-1	CATSDGTDNSPLHF
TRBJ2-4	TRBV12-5	CASARENAIQYF
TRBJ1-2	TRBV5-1	CASSPGGLGYGYTF
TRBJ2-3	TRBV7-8	CASSLTESQDTQYF
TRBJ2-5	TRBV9	CASSVGGPRSETQYF
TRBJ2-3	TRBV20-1	CRPHLPSTDTQYF
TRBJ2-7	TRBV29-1	CSVEAVVGGRANEQYF
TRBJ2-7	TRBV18	CASSPNRDEQYF
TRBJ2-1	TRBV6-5	CASSYLAGGFEQFF
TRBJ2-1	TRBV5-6	CATRLRARDEQFF
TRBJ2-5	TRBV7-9	CASSPLGSLQETQYF
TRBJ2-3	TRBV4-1	CASSQGQTLVADTQYF
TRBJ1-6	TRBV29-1	CSVGASATPLHF
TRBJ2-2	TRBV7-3	CASRQAGGRTGELFF
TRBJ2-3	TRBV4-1	CASSTGLAGRVPYTDTQYF
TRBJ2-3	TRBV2	CACSDGRSSGSYTQYF
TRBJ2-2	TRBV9	CASSVGVGELFF
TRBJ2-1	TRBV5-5	CASSLTGRIINEQFF
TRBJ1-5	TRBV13	CASSLDRDEPQHF
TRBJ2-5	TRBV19	CASSVTRAETQYF
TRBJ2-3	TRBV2	CASGLGATQYF